This entry features one T cell receptor (beta chain) sequence. Its antigen is currently unknown. These data are taken from a study of cytomegalovirus exposure and HLA in healthy donors. The PCR used 60 Vbeta and 13 Jbeta primers. The data were produced by immunoSEQ multiplex PCR, yet TCRdb's version contains in-frame clones alone and is incomplete. The sample has about 120,000 clones, around 77% seen once. Study results and caveats: A later analysis showed TCR association rates differing by HLA locus, peaking at DRB1 and lowest at HLA-C. In a later analysis, HLA-associated beta chains showed higher expansion and lower generation probabilities than comparable chains.

The source material was PBMCs. This clonotype was obtained from a male donor in good health and CMV-seropositive.

The CDR3 nucleotides read TGTGCCACCAGCAGAGATCGGGGTGGCTACGAGCAGTACTTC. Translating it yields CATSRDRGGYEQYF. The rearrangement uses TRBV15 and TRBJ2-7, with D maybe TRBD2 (5 bases). The CDR3 runs 14 residues. Trimming shortened V by 0 bases and J by 3 bases, and 9 bases separated the two germline ends. Germline V gene data show CDR1 as LNHNV and CDR2 as YYDKDF (reference sequence). The full variable domain, its missing parts supplied by reference TRBV15 and TRBJ2-7, is DAMVIQNPRYQVTQFGKPVTLSCSQTLNHNVMYWYQQKSSQAPKLLFHYYDKDFNNEADTPDNFQSRRPNTSFCFLDIRSPGLGDTAMYLCATSRDRGGYEQYFGPGTRLTVT.